This T cell receptor (beta chain) was retrieved from a study of blood T cell repertoires in COVID-19. CDR1 MNHNS and CDR2 SASEGT come from the germline V gene. The V end was cut by 3 bases, the J end by 2 bases, with 14 bases between. The CDR3 is 16 residues long. Sequenced by immunoSEQ multiplex PCR; TCRdb stores in-frame clones only, minus some. The sample consists of hundreds of thousands of clones, 85% to 90% of them appearing once. Sequenced: PBMCs or T cells enriched from blood (not recorded which). This clonotype was obtained from a woman in her forties or fifties in a cohort exposed to, infected with or recovered from COVID-19 (not recorded which). The chain carries TRBV6-1 and TRBJ1-3; D might be TRBD1 (5 bases). In nucleotides, the CDR3 is TGTGCCAGCAGTGATTTTCTTACAGGCACTGGAAACACCATATATTTT. Translated, it gives CASSDFLTGTGNTIYF.